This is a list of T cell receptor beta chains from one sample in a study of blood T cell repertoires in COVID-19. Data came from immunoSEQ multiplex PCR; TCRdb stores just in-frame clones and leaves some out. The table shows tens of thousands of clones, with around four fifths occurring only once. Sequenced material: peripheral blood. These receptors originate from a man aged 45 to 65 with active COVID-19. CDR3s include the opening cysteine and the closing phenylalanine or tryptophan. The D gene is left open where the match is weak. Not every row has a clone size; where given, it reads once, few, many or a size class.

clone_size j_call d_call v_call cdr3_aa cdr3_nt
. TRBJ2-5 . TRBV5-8 CASSLDPRRIQETQYF TGTGCCAGCAGCTTGGACCCCCGGCGGATCCAAGAGACCCAGTACTTC
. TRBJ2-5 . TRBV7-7 CASSRSGAVETQYF TGTGCCAGCAGCCGTTCAGGGGCTGTAGAGACCCAGTACTTC
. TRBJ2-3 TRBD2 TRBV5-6 CASSLGAGGPTDTQYF TGTGCCAGCAGCTTGGGAGCGGGGGGGCCGACAGATACGCAGTATTTT
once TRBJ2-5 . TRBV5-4 CASSQVDTPQYF TGTGCCAGCAGTCAGGTGGATACGCCCCAGTACTTC
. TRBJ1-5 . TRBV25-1 CASRGRNQPQHF TGTGCCAGCCGGGGTCGTAATCAGCCCCAGCATTTT
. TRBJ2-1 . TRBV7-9 CASSLSALSYNEQFF TGTGCCAGCAGCTTAAGCGCGTTGTCCTACAATGAGCAGTTCTTC
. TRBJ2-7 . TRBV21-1 CASSKVPRGAPEQYF TGTGCCAGCAGCAAAGTACCGCGGGGGGCTCCCGAGCAGTACTTC
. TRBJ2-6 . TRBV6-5 CASNPAAGANVLTF TGTGCCAGCAACCCGGCGGCTGGGGCCAACGTCCTGACTTTC
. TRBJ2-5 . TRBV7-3 CASSPPGEEETQYF TGTGCCAGCAGCCCTCCAGGGGAAGAAGAGACCCAGTACTTC
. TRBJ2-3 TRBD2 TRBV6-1 CASSEPKTSGLLQGDTQYF TGTGCCAGCAGTGAACCAAAAACTAGCGGGTTACTACAAGGAGATACGCAGTATTTT
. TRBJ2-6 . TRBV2 CASSPRGAGANVLTF TGTGCCAGCAGCCCCCGCGGCGCTGGGGCCAACGTCCTGACTTTC
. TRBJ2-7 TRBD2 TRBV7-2 CASSRLAASYEQYF TGTGCCAGCAGTCGACTAGCGGCCTCCTACGAGCAGTACTTC
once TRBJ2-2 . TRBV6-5 CASIERRNTGELFF TGTGCCAGCATAGAGCGGAGGAACACCGGGGAGCTGTTTTTT
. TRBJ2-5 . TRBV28 CASSLISGSETQYF TGTGCCAGCAGTTTAATTTCAGGATCGGAGACCCAGTACTTC
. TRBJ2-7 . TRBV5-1 CASSFRAEVGPYEQYF TGCGCCAGCAGCTTCAGGGCCGAAGTTGGACCCTACGAGCAGTACTTC
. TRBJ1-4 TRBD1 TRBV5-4 CASSLEAGGPNEKLFF TGTGCCAGCAGCTTGGAGGCAGGGGGCCCTAATGAAAAACTGTTTTTT
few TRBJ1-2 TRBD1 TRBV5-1 CASSLVGQGADGYTF TGCGCCAGCAGCTTGGTAGGACAGGGGGCGGACGGCTACACCTTC
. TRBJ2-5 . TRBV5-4 CASSLVAREETQYF TGTGCCAGCAGCTTGGTAGCGCGGGAAGAGACCCAGTACTTC
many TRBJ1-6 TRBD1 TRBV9 CASSTSGQDNSPLHF TGTGCCAGCAGCACCTCGGGACAGGATAATTCACCCCTCCACTTT
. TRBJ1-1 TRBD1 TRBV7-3 CASSPEGANTEAFF TGTGCCAGCAGCCCGGAGGGGGCAAACACTGAAGCTTTCTTT
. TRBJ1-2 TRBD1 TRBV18 CASSQDRAVDYGYTF TGTGCCAGCTCACAGGACAGGGCCGTAGACTATGGCTACACCTTC
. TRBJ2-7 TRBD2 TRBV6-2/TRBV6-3 CASSYGAGGYEQYF TGTGCCAGCAGTTACGGAGCGGGGGGCTACGAGCAGTACTTC
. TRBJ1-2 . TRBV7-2 CASSLALQGYGYTF TGTGCCAGCAGCTTAGCATTACAGGGCTATGGCTACACCTTC
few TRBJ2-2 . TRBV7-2 CASRGDWTTGELFF TGTGCCAGCAGAGGGGACTGGACTACCGGGGAGCTGTTTTTT
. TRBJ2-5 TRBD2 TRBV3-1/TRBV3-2 CASSLTGTSGVWAKETQYF TGTGCCAGCAGCCTCACCGGGACTAGCGGTGTCTGGGCTAAAGAGACCCAGTACTTC
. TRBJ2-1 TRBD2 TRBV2 CASSGRLAVPNEQFF TGTGCCAGCAGTGGTCGGCTAGCGGTACCAAATGAGCAGTTCTTC
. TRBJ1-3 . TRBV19 CASSTGDPSLNTIYF TGTGCCAGTAGTACAGGGGATCCTTCCCTAAACACCATATATTTT
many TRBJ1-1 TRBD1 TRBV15 CATKRDRGMNTEAFF TGTGCCACCAAAAGGGACAGGGGAATGAACACTGAAGCTTTCTTT
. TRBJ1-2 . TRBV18 CASSPYGNYGYTF TGTGCCAGCTCACCCTACGGGAATTACGGCTACACCTTC
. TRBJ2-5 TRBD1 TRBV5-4 CASRKDRDEGETQYF TGTGCCAGCAGGAAGGACAGGGACGAAGGCGAGACCCAGTACTTC
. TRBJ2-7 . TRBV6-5 CASGLQGTEQYF TGTGCCAGCGGCCTCCAGGGTACCGAGCAGTACTTC
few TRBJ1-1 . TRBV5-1 CASSLTGNTEAFF TGCGCCAGCAGCTTGACCGGGAACACTGAAGCTTTCTTT
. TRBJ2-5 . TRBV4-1 CASSQMRSRGRETQYF TGCGCCAGCAGCCAAATGAGGAGCAGAGGCCGAGAGACCCAGTACTTC
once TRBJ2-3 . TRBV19 CASNSRVRADTQYF TGTGCCAGTAACTCCCGGGTCAGAGCAGATACGCAGTATTTT
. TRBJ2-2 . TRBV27 CASSFSSAANTGELFF TGTGCCAGCAGTTTCTCTAGCGCGGCGAACACCGGGGAGCTGTTTTTT
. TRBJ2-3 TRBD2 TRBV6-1 CASSEGLAGATDTQYF TGTGCCAGCAGTGAAGGTCTAGCGGGGGCCACAGATACGCAGTATTTT
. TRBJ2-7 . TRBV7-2 CASSPVATYYYEQYF TGTGCCAGCAGCCCGGTGGCTACATACTACTACGAGCAGTACTTC
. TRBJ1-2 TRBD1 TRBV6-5 CASKRTGPNYGYTF TGTGCCAGCAAACGGACAGGGCCAAACTATGGCTACACCTTC
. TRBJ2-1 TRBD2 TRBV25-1 CASSESGGSGYNEQFF TGTGCCAGCAGTGAATCTGGCGGGAGCGGGTACAATGAGCAGTTCTTC